One TCR beta chain is described in this entry. Its specificity is unknown. The data derive from a study of T cells in localized non-small cell lung cancer. General observations from the study: Since sequencing was restricted to only one region of the tumor, intratumor heterogeneity remains a possibility.

The germline V and J ends were trimmed by 1 base and 2 bases, with 12 bases remaining between them. Per the germline V gene, CDR1 is SGHTA and CDR2 is FQGNSA. CDR3 size: 15 residues. The repertoire was sequenced with immunoSEQ multiplex PCR; TCRdb's copy has only in-frame clones and lacks some. The sample has tens of thousands of clones; 85% to 95% are singletons. The starting material was peripheral blood, obtained before any cancer treatment. V is TRBV7-2 and J is TRBJ2-7, with a weak D call TRBD2 (7 bases). The sequence derives from a female donor older than 55 with stage I lung adenocarcinoma. DNA of the CDR3: TGTGCCAGCAGCTTAGGGGGGGGCCGGACCTACGAGCAGTACTTC. This encodes CASSLGGGRTYEQYF.